The 3 T cell receptor beta chains listed next were all sequenced from one sample in a study of cytomegalovirus exposure and HLA in healthy donors. 60 Vbeta and 13 Jbeta primers were used in PCR. The repertoire was sequenced with immunoSEQ multiplex PCR; TCRdb's copy has only in-frame clones and lacks some. This table has about 150,000 clones, about 68% appearing once. The sample consisted of PBMCs. The receptors were gathered from a man aged 25-45 years in good health and CMV-seronegative.

The chain uses TRBV9 and TRBJ2-1, with 8 bases that match TRBD2. V shed 3 bases and J 9 bases; nucleotides not matched to a gene: 11. The CDR3 spans 15 residues. The germline gives CDR1 SGDLS, CDR2 YYNGEE. This CDR3 reads CASSGRGLAKGEQFF. As DNA, the CDR3 is TGTGCCAGCAGCGGGAGAGGACTAGCCAAGGGTGAGCAGTTCTTC. Variable domain in full (rest from reference TRBV9 and TRBJ2-1): DSGVTQTPKHLITATGQRVTLRCSPRSGDLSVYWYQQSLDQGLQFLIQYYNGEERAKGNILERFSAQQFPDLHSELNLSSLELGDSALYFCASSGRGLAKGEQFFGPGTRLTVL.

The chain links TRBV19 to TRBJ2-2; TRBD2 aligns across 10 bases. The germline gives CDR1 LNHDA, CDR2 SQIVND (reference sequence). This CDR3 contains 15 residues. The ends lost 7 bases at V and 1 base at J; junction bases unmatched: 3. The CDR3 region is CASKRLAGNTGELFF. For the CDR3, the DNA is TGTGCCAGTAAGCGACTAGCGGGGAACACCGGGGAGCTGTTTTTT.

The chain uses TRBV5-4 and TRBJ2-1, with 9 bases aligning to TRBD1. Trimming at V came to 5 bases and at J to 7 bases, leaving 10 bases not matched to a gene. The V gene's germline CDR1 is SGHNT and CDR2 YYREEE (reference sequence). CDR3 length: 15 amino acids. This CDR3 reads CASSNPGTGLNEQFF. As DNA, the CDR3 is TGTGCCAGCAGTAACCCCGGGACAGGGTTAAATGAGCAGTTCTTC.